The rows below give T cell receptor beta chains drawn from one sample of a study of T-cell memory formation after mild COVID-19. Each CDR3 protein gets one entry after TCRdb re-called the 5' RACE reads with MiXCR. The repertoire consists of approximately 200,000 distinct CDR3 sequences, with 16% occurring once and the leading ten covering about 2%. Sequencing was performed on PBMCs or a T cell subset sorted from them (not recorded which). Receptors originate from an adult woman who had mild COVID-19 (a few samples of this study predate the infection). Cell type and time point are not known. The CDR3 runs from the conserved cysteine through the conserved F or W. The D gene is left open where the match is weak. Not every row has a clone size; where given, it reads once, few, many or a size class.

>NA|TRBD1|TRBJ2-5|TRBV28|17
CASSPPRTGRYSETQYF
TGTGCCAGCAGTCCCCCCCGGACAGGGCGATATTCGGAGACCCAGTACTTC
>NA|TRBD2|TRBJ2-7|TRBV7-3|15
CASSLEASGSHEQYF
TGTGCCAGCAGCTTAGAGGCTAGCGGGAGCCACGAGCAGTACTTC
>NA|TRBD2|TRBJ2-1|TRBV5-1|16
CASSRLAGVGYNEQFF
TGCGCCAGCAGCAGACTAGCGGGGGTCGGATACAATGAGCAGTTCTTC
>NA|TRBD1|TRBJ2-5|TRBV7-9|16
CASSPRQGRIQETQYF
TGTGCCAGCAGCCCCCGACAGGGGCGAATCCAAGAGACCCAGTACTTC
>few|TRBD2|TRBJ2-1|TRBV5-6|15
CASSFTSGSYNEQFF
TGTGCCAGCAGCTTCACTAGCGGATCCTACAATGAGCAGTTCTTC
>NA|NA|TRBJ2-3|TRBV3-1|13
CASSPTGVDTQYF
TGTGCCAGCAGCCCCACCGGGGTAGATACGCAGTATTTT
>many|TRBD2|TRBJ2-1|TRBV7-6|15
CASSSGTSGANEQFF
TGTGCCAGCAGCAGCGGGACTAGCGGGGCGAATGAGCAGTTCTTC
>few|TRBD2|TRBJ2-1|TRBV28|19
CASSLSGLAPSGGNNEQFF
TGTGCCAGCAGTTTATCGGGACTAGCGCCTTCGGGAGGGAACAATGAGCAGTTCTTC
>NA|NA|TRBJ2-1|TRBV6-2/TRBV6-3|13
CASSYISYNEQFF
TGTGCCAGCAGTTACATATCCTACAATGAGCAGTTCTTC
>NA|TRBD2|TRBJ2-2|TRBV5-1|18
CASSLSPSGGRNTGELFF
TGCGCCAGCAGCTTATCCCCCTCGGGAGGGAGGAACACCGGGGAGCTGTTTTTT
>NA|TRBD2|TRBJ2-1|TRBV20-1|17
CSARGRSGMIPYNEQFF
TGCAGTGCTAGGGGCCGAAGCGGGATGATCCCCTACAATGAGCAGTTCTTC
>few|TRBD1|TRBJ2-5|TRBV12-3/TRBV12-4|15
CASREPGQGRETQYF
TGTGCCAGCAGAGAACCGGGACAGGGTCGCGAGACCCAGTACTTC
>few|NA|TRBJ2-3|TRBV28|15
CATRGGGPGTDTQYF
TGTGCCACGAGGGGGGGAGGGCCCGGCACAGATACGCAGTATTTT
>NA|TRBD2|TRBJ2-1|TRBV11-2|18
CASSLEKPGLAGGGEQFF
TGTGCCAGCAGCTTAGAGAAACCGGGACTAGCGGGGGGAGGCGAGCAGTTCTTC
>few|NA|TRBJ1-1|TRBV4-1|16
CASSQPFRTANTEAFF
TGCGCCAGCAGCCAACCCTTTCGGACAGCTAACACTGAAGCTTTCTTT
>few|NA|TRBJ1-1|TRBV18|17
CASSPPWAKQRGTEAFF
TGTGCCAGCTCACCACCTTGGGCCAAACAGAGGGGCACTGAAGCTTTCTTT
>NA|NA|TRBJ2-1|TRBV21-1|15
CASSKDSGACNEQFF
TGTGCCAGCAGCAAAGACAGCGGGGCCTGCAATGAGCAGTTCTTC
>few|NA|TRBJ1-3|TRBV20-1|13
CSAGGTVGNTIYF
TGCAGTGCGGGAGGGACCGTAGGAAACACCATATATTTT
>NA|NA|TRBJ2-6|TRBV12-3/TRBV12-4|15
CASRLKGSGANVLTF
TGTGCCAGCAGACTTAAGGGCTCTGGGGCCAACGTCCTGACTTTC
>NA|TRBD2|TRBJ2-1|TRBV7-3|19
CASSLRGSGRAGGRNEQFF
TGTGCCAGCAGCTTAAGGGGTAGCGGGAGGGCCGGGGGAAGGAATGAGCAGTTCTTC
>NA|NA|TRBJ1-6|TRBV5-4|15
CASSFGDRRDSPLHF
TGTGCCAGCAGCTTCGGGGACCGGAGGGATTCACCCCTCCACTTT
>few|NA|TRBJ2-5|TRBV5-1|14
CASSLLGVQETQYF
TGCGCCAGCAGCTTGTTAGGGGTCCAAGAGACCCAGTACTTC
>few|NA|TRBJ2-7|TRBV12-3/TRBV12-4|13
CASSLTTGGEQYF
TGTGCCAGCAGTTTAACCACTGGGGGGGAGCAGTACTTC
>NA|TRBD2|TRBJ2-3|TRBV3-1|17
CASSQRRGTSGTDTQYF
TGTGCCAGCAGCCAAAGACGAGGGACTAGCGGCACAGATACGCAGTATTTT
>NA|NA|TRBJ2-2|TRBV27|13
CASRGDLTGELFF
TGTGCCAGCAGGGGGGACCTTACCGGGGAGCTGTTTTTT
>NA|NA|TRBJ2-1|TRBV20-1|12
CSADGNYNEQFF
TGCAGTGCTGATGGTAATTACAATGAGCAGTTCTTC